This T cell receptor (beta chain) was sequenced in a study of blood T cell repertoires in COVID-19 (dated by TCRdb to 2018 to 2021). Broadly, across the study: Samples from collaborators originated in the United States, Italy and Spain and spanned both the acute and convalescent phases of COVID-19. Subjects who had been exposed to COVID-19, were actively infected with it, or had recovered from it provided the deeply sampled blood TCRbeta repertoires that made up the dataset. A freely available public database, intended as a resource for researchers studying the immune response to SARS-CoV-2, is where the repertoires were released. Sample metadata almost always included a de-identified subject ID, COVID-19 status, age in years and sex. The material from the prospective study consisted of cDNA or gDNA derived from T cells, B-cell-depleted T cells, or PBMCs. The samples were drawn from the first 160 participants of the ongoing ImmuneRACE study and from about 1,200 subjects provided by 6 global collaborators. Where available, HLA class I and class II types were obtained from metadata supplied by the sample provider rather than from assay-based typing. Overall study results and their limits: How much clinical and demographic metadata was included differed by source and by participant, and the metadata was provided uncurated.

TCRbeta CDR3 regions were amplified from genomic DNA using the immunoSEQ Assay, a bias-controlled multiplex PCR. As for the original processing: Within the assay, amplification of reference gene primers was used to estimate how many nucleated cells each sample contained. Sequence reads were collapsed and filtered to measure the absolute abundance of every unique TCRbeta CDR3 rearrangement. For each sample, productive Simpson clonality was calculated as the square root of Simpson's diversity index across productive rearrangements. TCRdb limited this immuneACCESS table to in-frame rearrangements with V and J called. A share of clones is missing; checked studies link under half to unresolved V genes, and the rest is unexplained. That table is the source of V, J and clone size, and D and trimming were worked out from the DNA. This sample comprises 95,000 to 100,000 clones, more than 75% of them detected only once. More than 9% of the sample rests with the top ten.

The collaborating institutions used their own protocols to collect whole blood in K2EDTA tubes. For TCRbeta analysis, collaborators shipped samples as frozen whole blood, isolated PBMCs, or DNA extracted from either of those sample types. Measured from the cysteine to the phenylalanine, the CDR3 is 13 residues long. Only the CDR3 region is kept as DNA, spanning 39 bases read in frame from base 1. V sheds 3 bases and J sheds 1 base, leaving 6 bases between their ends. CDR1 and CDR2 are read off the germline V gene as WSHSY and SAAADI. With regard to this clone: Its cognate antigen has yet to be identified. Nothing much larger sits one base from this clone, and base qualities are not available.

Input material: peripheral blood. Recombination linked TRBV10-2 to TRBJ1-1; TRBD1 is perhaps the D gene, given 5 matching bases. This sequence originates from a woman aged 25 to 39 with acute or convalescent COVID-19. The DNA sequence is as follows: TGCGCCAGCAGTGAAGGACAGAACACTGAAGCTTTCTTT. Its coded protein is CASSEGQNTEAFF.